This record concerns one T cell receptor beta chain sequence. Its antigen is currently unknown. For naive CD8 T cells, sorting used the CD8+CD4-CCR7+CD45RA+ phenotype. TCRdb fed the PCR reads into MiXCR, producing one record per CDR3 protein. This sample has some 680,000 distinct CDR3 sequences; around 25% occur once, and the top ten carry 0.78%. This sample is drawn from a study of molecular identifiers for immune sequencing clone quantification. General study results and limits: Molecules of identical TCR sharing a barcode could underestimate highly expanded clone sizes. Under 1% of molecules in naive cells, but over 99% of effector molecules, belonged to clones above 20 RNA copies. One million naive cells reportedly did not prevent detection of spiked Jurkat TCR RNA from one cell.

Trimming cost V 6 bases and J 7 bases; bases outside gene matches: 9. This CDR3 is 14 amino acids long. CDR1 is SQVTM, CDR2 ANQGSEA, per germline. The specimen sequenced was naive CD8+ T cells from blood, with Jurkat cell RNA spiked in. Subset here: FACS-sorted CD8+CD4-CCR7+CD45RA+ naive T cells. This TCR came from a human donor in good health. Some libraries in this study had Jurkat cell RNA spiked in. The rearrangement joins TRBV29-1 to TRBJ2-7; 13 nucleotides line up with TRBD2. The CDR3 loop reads CSVLTSGRAQEQYF. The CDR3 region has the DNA TGCAGCGTCCTCACTAGCGGGAGGGCTCAAGAGCAGTACTTC.